The 8 T cell receptor beta chains below come from one sample, sequenced in a study of tumor-infiltrating lymphocytes in primary liver carcinoma. Bulk tissue was left unsorted, and RNA and DNA were co-extracted from 20-30 mg of it. Starting material of 500 ng total RNA yielded TCR beta cDNA via a constant-region primer. It was through three nested multiplex PCR rounds of slightly modified ARM-PCR that TCR beta libraries arose. A C-beta reverse primer was combined with TRBV1-TRBV30 forward primers in the first two PCR rounds, and each round had about 10 cycles. TCRdb re-called the multiplex PCR reads with MiXCR, one entry per CDR3 protein. Of 100,000 or so distinct CDR3 sequences in the sample, about 70% were seen once. Source material: liver tumor tissue from sampling region 5. Subset of the sample: tumor region T5, tumor centre. The receptors were sampled from a woman aged 60-70 years with primary liver carcinoma and hepatitis B virus infection.

As to this clonotype: A read error may be the cause here, since a much bigger clone is one base away. The J gene is TRBJ1-2, the V gene TRBV4-1; tentative D call: TRBD1 (6 bases). Germline lookup yields CDR1 MGHRA and CDR2 YSYEKL. The CDR3 is 15 residues long. CDR3 DNA: TGCGCCAACAGCGACCGGACAGATTCTAACTATGGCTACACCTTC. As protein: CANSDRTDSNYGYTF.

This chain joins TRBV6-5 and TRBJ2-5; a weak D match, TRBD2 (6 bases). V was shortened by 11 bases and J by 4 bases, with 20 bases between the two germline ends. The CDR3 covers 14 residues. The germline V gene encodes CDR1 MNHEY and CDR2 SVGAGI. CDR3 loop: CAGSREAGRETQYF. The CDR3 nucleotides are TGTGCCGGTAGTCGAGAGGCGGGGAGAGAGACCCAGTACTTC.

The table lists this clonotype with a few counts. This chain joins TRBV28 and TRBJ2-7, with D possibly TRBD2 on 5 matching bases. Germline lookup yields CDR1 MDHEN and CDR2 SYDVKM. Trimming took off 1 base at V and 5 bases at J, with 9 bases between the two ends. This CDR3 comprises 13 residues. The CDR3 DNA reads as TGTGCCAGCAGTTTATTTAGCGCCCACGAGCAGTACTTC. Its translation is CASSLFSAHEQYF.

As to this clonotype: One end of the junction does not line up with germline, which may come from a read error. The chain employs TRBV28 and TRBJ1-6; 7 bases map to TRBD1. Germline V gene data show CDR1 as MDHEN and CDR2 as SYDVKM. The CDR3 runs 14 residues. The DNA for the CDR3 is TGCGCCAGCAATTTAGGGGGCAGGGTTTCACCCCTCCACTTT. It encodes CASNLGGRVSPLHF.

In regard to this clonotype: The CDR3 ends on some other residue instead of the conserved phenylalanine or tryptophan, so this is likely a read error. This chain connects TRBV14 to TRBJ2-3; possible D gene TRBD2, 5 bases. CDR1 SGHDN and CDR2 FVKESK come from the germline V gene. The CDR3 extends over 16 amino acids. V lost 1 base and J 2 bases, leaving 13 bases between the germline ends. The CDR3 region has the DNA TGTGCCAGCAGCCAAGTCCCGGGAATCATCACAGATACGCAGTATATT. Its translation: CASSQVPGIITDTQYI.

With respect to this clonotype: A much larger clone sits a single nucleotide away, making a read error possible. Lacking the conserved final phenylalanine or tryptophan, this CDR3 likely reflects a read error. J is TRBJ2-1 and V is TRBV5-1, with D perhaps matching TRBD1 or TRBD2 (5 bases each). Germline CDR1 is SGHRS and CDR2 is YFSETQ. The CDR3 totals 15 residues. The germline V and J ends were trimmed by 7 bases and 0 bases, with 14 bases remaining between them. In DNA, the CDR3 is TGCGCCAGCTGTACCGGGACGAGCTCCTACAATGAGCAGTTCTTA. Its protein is CASCTGTSSYNEQFL.

As regards this clonotype: A single base separates this from a much larger clone, so it may be a read error. This chain connects TRBV28 to TRBJ1-2, with D uncertain. Trimming removed 10 bases at V and 8 bases at J, with 17 bases between. CDR3 size: 12 residues. Germline V gives CDR1 MDHEN, CDR2 SYDVKM. The CDR3 sequence: CANSVRWYGYTF. The CDR3 bases are TGTGCCAACAGCGTCCGGTGGTACGGCTACACCTTC.

The chain recombines TRBV4-2 with TRBJ2-1, with a weak D call TRBD2 (6 bases). Germline V gene data show CDR1 as LGHNA and CDR2 as YNFKEQ. The CDR3 loop spans 16 amino acids. The V and J ends lost 0 bases and 10 bases respectively, with 19 bases between them. Here the CDR3 DNA reads TGTGCCAGCAGCCAAGATAACACGGGAGTGTCGCGGGAGCAGTTCTTC. This codes for CASSQDNTGVSREQFF.